Listed below are T cell receptor beta chains from one sample, sequenced in a study of response to subunit inactivated influenza vaccine. TCRdb used MiXCR to reprocess the RT-PCR reads, holding one entry per CDR3 protein. This table has approximately 530,000 distinct CDR3 sequences, around 13% appearing once. The sequencing used PBMCs from blood, collected about 40 days after vaccination. The receptor set was obtained from a middle-aged man who received an inactivated influenza vaccine. The CDR3 runs from the conserved cysteine through the conserved F or W. The order of the fields is V gene, J gene, CDR3 protein.

v_gene: TRBV12-3/TRBV12-4
j_gene: TRBJ1-4
CDR3aa: CASSFGRGGTNEKLFF

v_gene: TRBV2
j_gene: TRBJ2-7
CDR3aa: CASSVQVSYAQYF

v_gene: TRBV4-2
j_gene: TRBJ2-7
CDR3aa: CASSQDRRAGRPYEQYF

v_gene: TRBV6-5
j_gene: TRBJ2-7
CDR3aa: CASSSFSTGILGEQYF

v_gene: TRBV20-1
j_gene: TRBJ2-7
CDR3aa: CSAPRGATSSYEQYF

v_gene: TRBV4-2
j_gene: TRBJ1-1
CDR3aa: CASSQDRGPAFF

v_gene: TRBV20-1
j_gene: TRBJ1-1
CDR3aa: CSARRGAGGLSTEAFF

v_gene: TRBV24-1
j_gene: TRBJ2-5
CDR3aa: CATSDLQSGHTRETQYF

v_gene: TRBV6-5
j_gene: TRBJ2-2
CDR3aa: CASSYGTTYTGELFF

v_gene: TRBV13
j_gene: TRBJ2-6
CDR3aa: CASSQNPPLAGGLNSGANVLTF

v_gene: TRBV10-3
j_gene: TRBJ2-7
CDR3aa: CAISVSDGVDYEQYF

v_gene: TRBV12-3/TRBV12-4
j_gene: TRBJ1-6
CDR3aa: CASSPRQGSSPLHF

v_gene: TRBV3-1
j_gene: TRBJ2-3
CDR3aa: CASSQDGQGATDTQYF

v_gene: TRBV27
j_gene: TRBJ1-1
CDR3aa: CASRAGARVNTEAFF

v_gene: TRBV12-3/TRBV12-4
j_gene: TRBJ1-2
CDR3aa: CASSPSDRDIYGYTF

v_gene: TRBV6-5
j_gene: TRBJ2-1
CDR3aa: CASSYNGQGTNEQFF

v_gene: TRBV5-1
j_gene: TRBJ2-3
CDR3aa: CASSLGQRSGDTQYF

v_gene: TRBV5-6
j_gene: TRBJ1-5
CDR3aa: CASSGSGSLSNQPQHF

v_gene: TRBV5-1
j_gene: TRBJ2-2
CDR3aa: CASSLSSVTGELFF

v_gene: TRBV29-1
j_gene: TRBJ2-1
CDR3aa: CSVEDRGSYNEQFF

v_gene: TRBV28
j_gene: TRBJ2-7
CDR3aa: CASTTGTGPYEQYF

v_gene: TRBV5-6
j_gene: TRBJ2-1
CDR3aa: CASSNPGLAGDNEQFF

v_gene: TRBV6-1
j_gene: TRBJ2-7
CDR3aa: CASTPSRGSSYEQYF

v_gene: TRBV5-1
j_gene: TRBJ1-4
CDR3aa: CASSWTGIGTNEKLFF

v_gene: TRBV7-2
j_gene: TRBJ2-3
CDR3aa: CASSLGQGYTDTQYF

v_gene: TRBV5-1
j_gene: TRBJ2-3
CDR3aa: CASSLEAGGNTQYF

v_gene: TRBV6-2/TRBV6-3
j_gene: TRBJ2-7
CDR3aa: CASSRGGTVLNEQYF

v_gene: TRBV5-1
j_gene: TRBJ2-7
CDR3aa: CASSLPIERTGLNYEQYF

v_gene: TRBV24-1
j_gene: TRBJ2-3
CDR3aa: CATSGIAPPGDTQYF

v_gene: TRBV29-1
j_gene: TRBJ2-5
CDR3aa: CSVPPRQNLQETQYF

v_gene: TRBV12-3/TRBV12-4
j_gene: TRBJ2-7
CDR3aa: CASRDAGEQYF

v_gene: TRBV12-3/TRBV12-4
j_gene: TRBJ1-5
CDR3aa: CASRGLNQPQHF

v_gene: TRBV7-2
j_gene: TRBJ2-1
CDR3aa: CASSPGTGPYNEQFF

v_gene: TRBV28
j_gene: TRBJ1-3
CDR3aa: CASTPPEGVFGGNTIYF

v_gene: TRBV4-1
j_gene: TRBJ2-5
CDR3aa: CASSQFTGGLAQETQYF

v_gene: TRBV20-1
j_gene: TRBJ2-5
CDR3aa: CSALPLAGEQETQYF

v_gene: TRBV7-8
j_gene: TRBJ1-4
CDR3aa: CASSLVGEHEKLFF

v_gene: TRBV20-1
j_gene: TRBJ2-5
CDR3aa: CSANTPSIRRSYQETQYF

v_gene: TRBV20-1
j_gene: TRBJ2-7
CDR3aa: CSARGGRTSGRAGDF

v_gene: TRBV2
j_gene: TRBJ2-4
CDR3aa: CASKGGRDIQYF

v_gene: TRBV7-2
j_gene: TRBJ2-7
CDR3aa: CASSPRGPGGWEQYF

v_gene: TRBV7-2
j_gene: TRBJ1-3
CDR3aa: CASSRPFGRAGNTIYF

v_gene: TRBV9
j_gene: TRBJ2-3
CDR3aa: CASSVLGLAGGLDTQYF

v_gene: TRBV20-1
j_gene: TRBJ1-5
CDR3aa: CSAERTGSNQPQHF

v_gene: TRBV6-1
j_gene: TRBJ2-5
CDR3aa: CASSVFGDETQYF

v_gene: TRBV29-1
j_gene: TRBJ2-5
CDR3aa: CSVTSGRFEETQYF

v_gene: TRBV11-3
j_gene: TRBJ2-2
CDR3aa: CASSHRGGRSDGELFF

v_gene: TRBV5-1
j_gene: TRBJ2-7
CDR3aa: CASSLTAGGEQYF

v_gene: TRBV9
j_gene: TRBJ2-1
CDR3aa: CASSPFTGLAGAYNEQFF

v_gene: TRBV7-2
j_gene: TRBJ1-2
CDR3aa: CASSLSPGTDGYTF

v_gene: TRBV5-1
j_gene: TRBJ1-4
CDR3aa: CASSSDRGNEKLFF